Below, 21 T cell receptor beta chains from the same sample are listed, as sequenced in a study of T cell responses to AZD1222 COVID-19 vaccine. TCRdb's copy holds only in-frame clones and misses some; the assay was immunoSEQ multiplex PCR. The table lists about 200,000 clones, approximately 94% of them singletons. The source material was peripheral blood, sampled 28 days after the second dose of the MenACWY control vaccine. These receptors were collected from an adult who received the MenACWY meningococcal vaccine as a control.

The V gene is TRBV6-5, the J gene TRBJ2-2; D unclear. This CDR3 has 12 residues. From germline, CDR1 is MNHEY and CDR2 SVGAGI. Between the trimmed V and J ends, which lost 4 bases and 5 bases, there was a span of 5 bases. Here the CDR3 reads CASSLGTGELFF. For the CDR3, the DNA is TGTGCCAGCAGTTTGGGGACCGGGGAGCTGTTTTTT.

The genes are TRBV28 and TRBJ1-1, with a weak D call TRBD1 (6 bases). This CDR3 is 15 amino acids long. Trimming shortened V by 5 bases and J by 2 bases, and 15 bases separated the two germline ends. Germline CDR1 reads MDHEN; CDR2 reads SYDVKM. The CDR3 loop reads CASSILQGSNTEAFF. The CDR3 coding sequence is TGTGCCAGCAGTATACTACAGGGCTCTAACACTGAAGCTTTCTTT.

The chain is built from TRBV27 and TRBJ2-1, with D possibly matching TRBD2 (6 bases). In germline, CDR1 is MNHEY, CDR2 SMNVEV (reference sequence). The CDR3 is 15 residues long. Trimming shortened V by 2 bases and J by 3 bases, and 11 bases separated the two germline ends. In DNA form, the CDR3 reads TGTGCCAGCAGTTTAATATTTAGCGGCTACAATGAGCAGTTCTTC. Its protein is CASSLIFSGYNEQFF.

V is TRBV28 and J is TRBJ1-6, with no clear D. The germline CDR1 and CDR2 sequences are MDHEN and SYDVKM. This CDR3 has 16 amino acids. Trimming stripped 3 bases from V and 9 bases from J, with 18 bases between. The CDR3: CASSFFHIGGGSPLHF. The CDR3 DNA reads as TGTGCCAGCAGTTTTTTCCACATCGGAGGCGGTTCACCCCTCCACTTT.

Here the CDR3 DNA reads TGTGCCAGCAGCGTAGGATGGGCTACCACAGATACGCAGTATTTT. Amino acids: CASSVGWATTDTQYF. This chain uses TRBV9 with TRBJ2-3; D remains unclear. Germline assignment: CDR1 SGDLS and CDR2 YYNGEE. The CDR3 is 15 amino acids. Trimming took off 0 bases at V and 2 bases at J, with 10 bases between the two ends.

The chain combines TRBV6-6 with TRBJ1-5; D perhaps matches TRBD1 (5 bases). Germline CDR1 reads MNHNY; CDR2 reads SVGAGI (reference sequence). There are 14 residues in the CDR3. Deletions cut 2 bases from V and 2 bases from J, with 7 bases between. The CDR3 DNA follows: TGTGCCAGCAGTTACGGGGGACGCAATCAGCCCCAGCATTTT. Translating it yields CASSYGGRNQPQHF.

This chain links TRBV7-2 with TRBJ2-7; possible D gene TRBD1, 5 bases. CDR1 and CDR2 from the germline V gene are SGHTA and FQGNSA. V was shortened by 8 bases and J by 0 bases, with 20 bases between the two germline ends. CDR3 length equals 16 residues. As DNA, the CDR3 is TGTGCCAGCGCTTCCCCAGGGCCAGCTATCTCCTACGAGCAGTACTTC. Protein: CASASPGPAISYEQYF.

CDR3 DNA sequence: TGCAGCGCCGGAGGGACTATAAACACCGGGGAGCTGTTTTTT. This translates into CSAGGTINTGELFF. The J gene is TRBJ2-2, the V gene TRBV29-1, with 7 positions matching TRBD2. CDR1 and CDR2 (germline): SQVTM, ANQGSEA. CDR3 length: 14 amino acids. The J segment lost 2 bases and the V segment lost 7 bases, leaving 7 bases of the junction unmatched.

This chain connects TRBV9 to TRBJ1-1; no clear D. Germline CDR1 and CDR2: SGDLS and YYNGEE. The CDR3 is made up of 13 amino acids. Trimming stripped 4 bases from V and 5 bases from J, with 12 bases between. The CDR3 region is CASSMTDGTEAFF. DNA for the CDR3: TGTGCCAGCAGCATGACGGACGGAACTGAAGCTTTCTTT.

The chain is built from TRBV9 and TRBJ2-3; TRBD2 matches 7 bases. Germline V gives CDR1 SGDLS, CDR2 YYNGEE. CDR3 length: 17 amino acids. With 4 bases clipped from V and 0 bases from J, the junction kept 11 bases outside the gene matches. The CDR3 region has the DNA TGTGCCAGCAGCCCAAAGGAGGGGAGGGGCAGCACAGATACGCAGTATTTT. Residues: CASSPKEGRGSTDTQYF.

The V call is TRBV5-1, the J call TRBJ1-3, with a tentative D call TRBD1 (6 bases). CDR1 is SGHRS, CDR2 YFSETQ, per germline. V lost 0 bases to trimming and J lost 0 bases, with 10 bases between them. The CDR3 is made up of 16 amino acids. CDR3 residues: CASSLVGGSSGNTIYF. Here the CDR3 DNA reads TGCGCCAGCAGCTTGGTCGGGGGCAGCTCTGGAAACACCATATATTTT.

In DNA form, the CDR3 reads TGTGCCACCACAATAGGTGGCGTGAGTGGCTACACCTTC. It specifies CATTIGGVSGYTF. The V call is TRBV19, the J call TRBJ1-2; no reliable D call. The V gene lost 10 bases and the J gene lost 7 bases, with 19 bases spanning the gap. Germline CDR1 is LNHDA and CDR2 is SQIVND (reference sequence). The CDR3 extends over 13 amino acids.

This clone was seen just once. The rearrangement links TRBV5-1 to TRBJ2-7; the match to TRBD2 covers 7 bases. The J segment lost 2 bases and the V segment lost 0 bases, leaving 8 bases of the junction unmatched. Germline loops: CDR1 SGHRS, CDR2 YFSETQ. CDR3 length equals 16 residues. CDR3: CASSLASSGAAYEQYF. CDR3 bases: TGCGCCAGCAGCTTGGCGTCGAGCGGGGCCGCCTACGAGCAGTACTTC.

The J gene is TRBJ2-1, the V gene TRBV9; D call uncertain. Germline loops: CDR1 SGDLS, CDR2 YYNGEE. CDR3 length: 13 residues. V was cut by 0 bases and J by 6 bases, with 7 bases left in between. The CDR3 reads CASSVVGLNEQFF. The CDR3 coding sequence is TGTGCCAGCAGCGTAGTTGGGCTCAATGAGCAGTTCTTC.

The genes are TRBV19 and TRBJ2-1; the match to TRBD2 covers 9 bases. Looked up from germline, CDR1 is LNHDA and CDR2 is SQIVND (reference sequence). This CDR3 has 15 amino acids. Germline trimming cut 1 base from V and 5 bases from J; bases unmatched to any gene: 3. DNA for the CDR3: TGTGCCAGTAGTATAGGCCTAGCGGGAAACAATGAGCAGTTCTTC. It translates to CASSIGLAGNNEQFF.

The chain uses TRBV5-4 and TRBJ2-7; 8 bases are shared with TRBD2. Looked up from germline, CDR1 is SGHNT and CDR2 is YYREEE (reference sequence). V shed 3 bases and J 4 bases; nucleotides not matched to a gene: 6. The CDR3 has 14 residues. CDR3 DNA: TGTGCCAGCAGCTCAAACGCGGGAGGTTACGAGCAGTACTTC. Protein: CASSSNAGGYEQYF. Full variable domain (missing parts from reference TRBV5-4 and TRBJ2-7): ETGVTQSPTHLIKTRGQQVTLRCSSQSGHNTVSWYQQALGQGPQFIFQYYREEENGRGNFPPRFSGLQFPNYSSELNVNALELDDSALYLCASSSNAGGYEQYFGPGTRLTVT.

The chain employs TRBV29-1 and TRBJ2-1; 7 positions match TRBD1. The trim removed 5 bases at V and 14 bases at J, leaving 12 bases unmatched. CDR3 size: 12 residues. Per germline, CDR1 SQVTM and CDR2 ANQGSEA. This chain's CDR3 is CSVLGTVRVKFF. The CDR3 DNA sequence: TGCAGCGTTCTGGGGACAGTACGGGTGAAGTTCTTC.

This clone was seen a single time. The chain recombines TRBV7-9 with TRBJ1-2, with a possible D match to TRBD1 (5 bases). CDR1 and CDR2 (germline): SEHNR, FQNEAQ (reference sequence). Trimming removed 1 base at V and 6 bases at J, with 12 bases between. This CDR3 region has 14 residues. The CDR3 protein is CASSLGAGQDGYTF. CDR3 DNA sequence: TGTGCCAGCAGCTTAGGAGCGGGGCAGGATGGCTACACCTTC.

Regarding this clone: The junction and the germline gene differ at one end; a read error may be behind it. The rearrangement links TRBV5-1 to TRBJ2-7; 9 bases agree with TRBD2. The V gene's germline CDR1 is SGHRS and CDR2 YFSETQ. This CDR3 is 13 amino acids long. CDR3 nucleotides: TGCGCCAGCAGCGAGAACCTAGCGGGATCGTCACACTTC. Translation: CASSENLAGSSHF.

This clone appeared once. The genes are TRBV28 and TRBJ1-6; 10 bases are a match to TRBD1. Trimming removed 0 bases from V and 6 bases from J; junction bases left unmatched: 11. CDR1 and CDR2 from the germline V gene are MDHEN and SYDVKM. The CDR3 consists of 19 residues. For the CDR3, the DNA is TGTGCCAGCAGTTTATGGGAGACAGGGGGCAAACTAAGTAATTCACCCCTCCACTTT. This translates into CASSLWETGGKLSNSPLHF.

For this clone: Additional DNA sequences in this sample encode the identical CDR3. This chain joins TRBV6-5 and TRBJ1-5, with 9 positions matching TRBD1. The CDR3 totals 15 residues. Germline loops: CDR1 MNHEY, CDR2 SVGAGI. Germline trimming cut 5 bases from V and 0 bases from J; bases unmatched to any gene: 2. The CDR3 loop reads CASSRDRDSNQPQHF. The CDR3 nucleotides are TGTGCCAGCAGTCGGGACAGGGATAGCAATCAGCCCCAGCATTTT.